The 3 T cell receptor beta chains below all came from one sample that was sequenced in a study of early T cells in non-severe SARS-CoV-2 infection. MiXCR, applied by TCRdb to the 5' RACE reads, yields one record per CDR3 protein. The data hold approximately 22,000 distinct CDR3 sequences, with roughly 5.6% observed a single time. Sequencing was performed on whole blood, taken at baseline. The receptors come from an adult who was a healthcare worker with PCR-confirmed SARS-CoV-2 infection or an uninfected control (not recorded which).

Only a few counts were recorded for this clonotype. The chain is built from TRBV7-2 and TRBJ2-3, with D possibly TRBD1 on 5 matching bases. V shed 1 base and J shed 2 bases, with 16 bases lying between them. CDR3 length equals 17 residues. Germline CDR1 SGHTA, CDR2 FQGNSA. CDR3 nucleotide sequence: TGTGCCAGCAGCTTAGTAGGTGAAGGGGCCTACACAGATACGCAGTATTTT. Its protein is CASSLVGEGAYTDTQYF. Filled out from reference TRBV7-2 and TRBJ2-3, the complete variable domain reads GAGVSQSPSNKVTEKGKDVELRCDPISGHTALYWYRQSLGQGLEFLIYFQGNSAPDKSGLPSDRFSAERTGGSVSTLTIQRTQQEDSAVYLCASSLVGEGAYTDTQYFGPGTRLTVL.

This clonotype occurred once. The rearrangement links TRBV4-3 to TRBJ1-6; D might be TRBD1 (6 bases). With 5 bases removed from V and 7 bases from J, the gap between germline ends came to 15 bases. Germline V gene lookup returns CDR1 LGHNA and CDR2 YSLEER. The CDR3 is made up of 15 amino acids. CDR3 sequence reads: CASSTQVGGNSPLHF. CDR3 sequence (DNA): TGCGCCAGCAGCACTCAGGTTGGGGGCAATTCACCCCTCCACTTT.

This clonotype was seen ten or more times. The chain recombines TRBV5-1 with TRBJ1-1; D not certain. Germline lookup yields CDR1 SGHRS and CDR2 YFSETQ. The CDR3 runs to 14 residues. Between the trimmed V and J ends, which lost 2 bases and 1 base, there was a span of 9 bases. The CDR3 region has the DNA TGCGCCAGCAGCTTCTATGACGGGAACACTGAAGCTTTCTTT. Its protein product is CASSFYDGNTEAFF.